Shown below are 2 T cell receptor beta chains from a single sample sequenced in a study of cytomegalovirus exposure and HLA in healthy donors (dated by TCRdb to the late 2010s). Library creation used the immunoSEQ multiplex PCR assay. For the multiplex PCR, a mixture combining 60 forward primers for TCR Vbeta segments and 13 reverse primers for TCR Jbeta segments was used. Entries here come from immuneACCESS through TCRdb and include only in-frame sequences with V and J called. Some clones fail to appear in such tables; in the studies checked, an unresolved V gene covers under half of the shortfall, and the cause of the remainder is unknown. The sample yields roughly 80,000 clones; over 70% were counted once. The top ten constitute 7.2% of the sample. Input material: PBMCs. The receptors originated from a woman aged 40 to 50 in good health and CMV-seronegative.

The chain carries TRBV7-9 and TRBJ2-7; D might be TRBD2 (6 bases). The CDR3 covers 13 residues. V was trimmed by 5 bases and J by 4 bases, leaving 12 bases between them. Per germline, CDR1 SEHNR and CDR2 FQNEAQ (reference sequence). DNA for the CDR3: TGTGCCAGCAGCATGGACTATAGTTACGAGCAGTACTTC. As protein: CASSMDYSYEQYF.

This chain connects TRBV6-5 to TRBJ2-5; 10 bases agree with TRBD2. V trimming: 6 bases; J trimming: 5 bases; junction bases outside the gene matches: 6. Germline V gene data show CDR1 as MNHEY and CDR2 as SVGAGI. The CDR3 runs 14 residues. The CDR3 here is CASRGLAVGETQYF. CDR3 nucleotide sequence: TGTGCCAGCAGAGGACTAGCGGTGGGCGAGACCCAGTACTTC.